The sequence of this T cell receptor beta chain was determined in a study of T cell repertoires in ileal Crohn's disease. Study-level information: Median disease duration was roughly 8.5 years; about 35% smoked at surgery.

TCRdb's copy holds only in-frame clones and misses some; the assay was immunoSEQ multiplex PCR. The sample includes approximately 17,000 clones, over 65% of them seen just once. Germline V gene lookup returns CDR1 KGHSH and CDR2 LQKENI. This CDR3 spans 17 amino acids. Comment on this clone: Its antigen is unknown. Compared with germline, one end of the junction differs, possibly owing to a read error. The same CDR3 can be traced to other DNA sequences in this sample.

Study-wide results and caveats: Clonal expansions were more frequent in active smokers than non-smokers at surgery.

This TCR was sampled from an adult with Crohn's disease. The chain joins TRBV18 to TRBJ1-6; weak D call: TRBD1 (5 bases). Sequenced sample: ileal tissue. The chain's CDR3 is CASSPPVGAPLNSPLHF. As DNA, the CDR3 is TGTGCCAGCTCACCACCCGTTGGGGCCCCCTTAAATTCCCCCCTCCACTTT. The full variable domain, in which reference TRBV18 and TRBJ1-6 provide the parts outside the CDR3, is NAGVMQNPRHLVRRRGQEARLRCSPMKGHSHVYWYRQLPEEGLKFMVYLQKENIIDESGMPKERFSAEFPKEGPSILRIQQVVRGDSAAYFCASSPPVGAPLNSPLHFGNGTRLTVT.